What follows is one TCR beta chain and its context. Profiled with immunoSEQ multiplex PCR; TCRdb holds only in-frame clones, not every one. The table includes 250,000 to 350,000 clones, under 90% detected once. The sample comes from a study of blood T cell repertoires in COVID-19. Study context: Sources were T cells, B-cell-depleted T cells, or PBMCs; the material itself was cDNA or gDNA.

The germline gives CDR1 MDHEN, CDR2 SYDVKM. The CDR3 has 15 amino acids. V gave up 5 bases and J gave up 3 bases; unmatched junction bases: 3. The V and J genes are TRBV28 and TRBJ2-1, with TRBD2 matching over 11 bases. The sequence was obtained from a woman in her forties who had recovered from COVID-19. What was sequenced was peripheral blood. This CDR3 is CASSETSGNYNEQFF. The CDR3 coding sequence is TGTGCCAGCAGTGAGACTAGCGGGAACTACAATGAGCAGTTCTTC.